This record covers a single TCR beta chain. Sequencing was performed with immunoSEQ multiplex PCR; in TCRdb, only in-frame clones are kept and a portion is missing. Among over 250,000 clones listed, approximately 76% were seen once. The entry originates in a study of cytotoxic CD8 clonotypes in ibrutinib-treated CLL. Looked up from germline, CDR1 is SGDLS and CDR2 is YYNGEE. With 6 bases clipped from V and 5 bases from J, the junction kept 5 bases outside the gene matches. The CDR3 sequence is 13 residues long. The sample in question was PBMCs, obtained at disease progression, from a patient treated with ibrutinib. This receptor was taken from a human donor with chronic lymphocytic leukemia. The chain joins TRBV9 to TRBJ2-1, with 7 positions matching TRBD2. The CDR3 sequence: CASNGRINNEQFF. Written as DNA, the CDR3 is TGTGCCAGCAACGGGAGGATTAACAATGAGCAGTTCTTC. Complete variable domain (other parts from reference TRBV9 and TRBJ2-1): DSGVTQTPKHLITATGQRVTLRCSPRSGDLSVYWYQQSLDQGLQFLIQYYNGEERAKGNILERFSAQQFPDLHSELNLSSLELGDSALYFCASNGRINNEQFFGPGTRLTVL.